The source of this T cell receptor (beta chain) is a study of T cell repertoires in cytomegalovirus infection. Study information: Epitope selection comprised recently identified HLA-C-restricted CMV epitopes and well-studied HLA-B-restricted CMV epitopes. Indications came from public TCR beta signatures; they pointed to CMV infection and to a matching HLA type.

TCRdb ran MiXCR on the reads and lists one entry per CDR3 protein. The profile covers roughly 68,000 distinct CDR3 sequences, with 20% appearing a single time and about 69% taken by the ten largest. General study points: Carriage of CMV together with the relevant HLA was identifiable through cumulative public TCR beta family frequency. The ex vivo response showed dominance by HLA-C-restricted CMV-specific TCR beta clonotypes.

Points on this clonotype: Its antigen is unidentified.

This CDR3 comprises 17 residues. Trimming removed 0 bases from V and 1 base from J, with 15 bases in between. The chain employs TRBV12-3 or TRBV12-4 and TRBJ2-5; D is possibly TRBD2 (6 bases). The input for sequencing was CD8+ T cells from cultured PBMCs, taken from culture after CMV antigen stimulation. This sequence originates from a human donor in good health (CMV status not recorded). Some clones in this sample may be carry-over from other donors' samples. CDR3 DNA: TGTGCCAGCAGTTTAGCTGGGGGGTTAAGAGCCCAAGAGACCCAGTACTTC. It is translated as CASSLAGGLRAQETQYF.